Given below is one T cell receptor (beta chain) in context. Its cognate antigen is unknown. From germline, CDR1 is SGDLS and CDR2 YYNGEE. This CDR3 comprises 13 residues. The authors isolated total RNA from whole blood without sorting T cells. These data belong to a study of monozygotic twins with inflammatory bowel disease. Findings and limits, study-wide: Limited statistical power may explain no repertoire similarity difference between concordant and discordant twins.

Following a re-call of the 5' RACE reads, TCRdb has one entry per CDR3 protein and lacks DNA. This sample contains roughly 100,000 distinct CDR3 sequences. The rearrangement links TRBV9 to TRBJ2-1. The clonotype comes from a human donor with ulcerative colitis or Crohn's disease, or a healthy co-twin of an affected twin (not recorded which). Sequenced material: blood. The CDR3 sequence: CASSVAGYNEQFF.